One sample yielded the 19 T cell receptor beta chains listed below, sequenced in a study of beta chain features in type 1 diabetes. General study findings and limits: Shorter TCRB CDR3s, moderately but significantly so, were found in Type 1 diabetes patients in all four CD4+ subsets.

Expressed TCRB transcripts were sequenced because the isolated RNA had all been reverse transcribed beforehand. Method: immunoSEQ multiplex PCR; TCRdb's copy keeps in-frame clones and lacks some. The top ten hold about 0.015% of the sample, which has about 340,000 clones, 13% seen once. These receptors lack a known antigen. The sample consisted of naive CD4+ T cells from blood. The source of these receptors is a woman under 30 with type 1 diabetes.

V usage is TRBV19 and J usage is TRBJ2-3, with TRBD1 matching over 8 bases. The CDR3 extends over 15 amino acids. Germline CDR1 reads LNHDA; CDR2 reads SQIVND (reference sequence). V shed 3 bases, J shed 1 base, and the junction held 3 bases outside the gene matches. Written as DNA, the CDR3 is TGTGCCAGTAGTATTGGACAGGGCCGCACAGATACGCAGTATTTT. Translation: CASSIGQGRTDTQYF.

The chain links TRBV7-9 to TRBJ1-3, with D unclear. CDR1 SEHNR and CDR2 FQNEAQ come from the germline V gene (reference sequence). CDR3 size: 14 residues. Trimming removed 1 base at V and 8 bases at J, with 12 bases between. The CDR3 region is CASSLVSATDTIYF. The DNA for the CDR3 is TGTGCCAGCAGCTTAGTGTCAGCCACAGACACCATATATTTT.

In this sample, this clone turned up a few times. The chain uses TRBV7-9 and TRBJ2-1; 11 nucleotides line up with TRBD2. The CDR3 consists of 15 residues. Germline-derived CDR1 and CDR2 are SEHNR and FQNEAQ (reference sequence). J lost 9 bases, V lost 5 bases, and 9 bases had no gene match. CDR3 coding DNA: TGTGCCAGCAGCATACCGACTAGCGGGGTCGGTGAGCAGTTCTTC. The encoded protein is CASSIPTSGVGEQFF.

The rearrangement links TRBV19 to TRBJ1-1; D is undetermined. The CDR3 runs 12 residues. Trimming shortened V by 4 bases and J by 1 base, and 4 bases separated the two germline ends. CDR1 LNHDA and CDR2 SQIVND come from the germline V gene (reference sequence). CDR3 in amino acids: CASSTQNTEAFF. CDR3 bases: TGTGCCAGTAGTACACAGAACACTGAAGCTTTCTTT.

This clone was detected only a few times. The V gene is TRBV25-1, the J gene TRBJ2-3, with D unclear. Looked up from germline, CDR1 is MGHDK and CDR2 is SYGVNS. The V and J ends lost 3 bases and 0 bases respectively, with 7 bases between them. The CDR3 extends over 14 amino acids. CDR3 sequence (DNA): TGTGCCAGCAGTGACTCTACTAGCACAGATACGCAGTATTTT. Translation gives CASSDSTSTDTQYF.

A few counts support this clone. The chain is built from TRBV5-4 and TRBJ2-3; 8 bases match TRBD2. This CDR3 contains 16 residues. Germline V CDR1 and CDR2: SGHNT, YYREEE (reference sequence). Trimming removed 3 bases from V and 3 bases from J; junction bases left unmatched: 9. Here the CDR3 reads CASSSKFSSGTDTQYF. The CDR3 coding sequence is TGTGCCAGCAGCTCGAAATTCTCTAGCGGGACAGATACGCAGTATTTT.

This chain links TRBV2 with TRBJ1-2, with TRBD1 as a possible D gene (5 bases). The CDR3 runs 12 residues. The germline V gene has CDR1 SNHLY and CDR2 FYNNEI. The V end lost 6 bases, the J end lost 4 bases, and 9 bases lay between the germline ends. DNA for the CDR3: TGTGCCAGCAGCCCCGACAGCTATGGCTACACCTTC. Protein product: CASSPDSYGYTF.

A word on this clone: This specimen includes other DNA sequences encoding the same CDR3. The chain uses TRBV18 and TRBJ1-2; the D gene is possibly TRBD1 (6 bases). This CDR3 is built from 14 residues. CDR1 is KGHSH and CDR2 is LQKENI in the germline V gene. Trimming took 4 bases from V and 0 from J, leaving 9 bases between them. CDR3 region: CASSLGQTNYGYTF. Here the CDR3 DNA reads TGTGCCAGCTCACTCGGACAGACTAACTATGGCTACACCTTC.

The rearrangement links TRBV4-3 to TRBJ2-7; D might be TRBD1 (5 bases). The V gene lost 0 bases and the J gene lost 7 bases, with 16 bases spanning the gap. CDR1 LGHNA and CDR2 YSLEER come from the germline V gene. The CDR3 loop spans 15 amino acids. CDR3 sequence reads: CASSQESFQGREQYF. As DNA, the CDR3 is TGCGCCAGCAGCCAAGAGAGTTTTCAGGGCAGAGAGCAGTACTTC.

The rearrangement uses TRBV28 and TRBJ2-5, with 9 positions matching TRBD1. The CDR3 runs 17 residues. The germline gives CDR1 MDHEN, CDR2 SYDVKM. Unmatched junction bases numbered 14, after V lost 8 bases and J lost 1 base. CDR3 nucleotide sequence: TGTGCCAGCCAGGGACAGGGTCCCCTGGCCTCCCAAGAGACCCAGTACTTC. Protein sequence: CASQGQGPLASQETQYF.

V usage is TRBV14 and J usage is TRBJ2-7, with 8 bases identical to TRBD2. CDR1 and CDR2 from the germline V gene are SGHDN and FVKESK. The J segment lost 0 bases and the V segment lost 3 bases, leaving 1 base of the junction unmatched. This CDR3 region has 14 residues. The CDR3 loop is CASSQLAGSYEQYF. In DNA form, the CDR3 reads TGTGCCAGCAGCCAGCTAGCGGGCTCCTACGAGCAGTACTTC.

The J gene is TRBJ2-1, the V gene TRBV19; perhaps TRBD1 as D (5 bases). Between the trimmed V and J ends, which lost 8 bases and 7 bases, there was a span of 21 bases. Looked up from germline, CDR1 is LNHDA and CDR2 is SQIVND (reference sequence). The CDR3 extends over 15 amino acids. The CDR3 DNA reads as TGTGCCAGTTCAGGAAGGTTCAGGGTTGGAAATGAGCAGTTCTTC. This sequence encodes CASSGRFRVGNEQFF.

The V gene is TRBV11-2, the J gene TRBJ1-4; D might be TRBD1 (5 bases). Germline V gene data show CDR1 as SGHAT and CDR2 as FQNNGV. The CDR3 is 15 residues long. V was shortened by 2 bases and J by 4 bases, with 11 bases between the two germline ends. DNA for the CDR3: TGTGCCAGCAGCTTACGGGGGTTCTATAATGAAAAACTGTTTTTT. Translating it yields CASSLRGFYNEKLFF.

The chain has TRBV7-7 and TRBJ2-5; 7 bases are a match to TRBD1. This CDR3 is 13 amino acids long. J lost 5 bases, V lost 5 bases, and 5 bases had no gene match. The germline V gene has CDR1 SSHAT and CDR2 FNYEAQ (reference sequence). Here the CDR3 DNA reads TGTGCCAGCAGCCCGACAGGGTTGGAGACCCAGTACTTC. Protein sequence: CASSPTGLETQYF.

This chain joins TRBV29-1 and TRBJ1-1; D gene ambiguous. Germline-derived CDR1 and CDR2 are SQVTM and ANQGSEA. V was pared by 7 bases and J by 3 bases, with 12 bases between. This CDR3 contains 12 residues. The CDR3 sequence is CSAYGLDTEAFF. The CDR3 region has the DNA TGCAGCGCCTATGGACTAGACACTGAAGCTTTCTTT. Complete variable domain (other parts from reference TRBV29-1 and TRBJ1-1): SAVISQKPSRDICQRGTSLTIQCQVDSQVTMMFWYRQQPGQSLTLIATANQGSEATYESGFVIDKFPISRPNLTFSTLTVSNMSPEDSSIYLCSAYGLDTEAFFGQGTRLTVV.

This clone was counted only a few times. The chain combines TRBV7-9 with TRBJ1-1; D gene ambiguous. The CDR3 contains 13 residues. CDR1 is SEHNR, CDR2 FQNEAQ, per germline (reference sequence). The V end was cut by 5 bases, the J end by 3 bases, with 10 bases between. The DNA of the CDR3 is TGTGCCAGCAGCCGGAACCTAGACACTGAAGCTTTCTTT. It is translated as CASSRNLDTEAFF.

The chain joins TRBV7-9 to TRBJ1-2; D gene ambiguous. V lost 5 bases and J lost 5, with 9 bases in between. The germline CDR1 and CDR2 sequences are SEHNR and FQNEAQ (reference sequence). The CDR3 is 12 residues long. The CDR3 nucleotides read TGTGCCAGCAGCCTACAGATTTATGGCTACACCTTC. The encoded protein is CASSLQIYGYTF.

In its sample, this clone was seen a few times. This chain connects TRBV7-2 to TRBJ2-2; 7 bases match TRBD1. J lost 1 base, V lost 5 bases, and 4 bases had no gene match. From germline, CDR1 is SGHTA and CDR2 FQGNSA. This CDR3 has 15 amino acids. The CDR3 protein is CASSPGTVNTGELFF. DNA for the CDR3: TGTGCCAGCAGCCCCGGGACAGTGAACACCGGGGAGCTGTTTTTT.

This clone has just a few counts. The CDR3 DNA reads as TGCGCCAGCAGCTTGAGGGGGCAGGTCGATGGCTACACCTTC. This sequence encodes CASSLRGQVDGYTF. The chain has TRBV5-1 and TRBJ1-2, with 7 nucleotides matching TRBD1. Germline V CDR1 and CDR2: SGHRS, YFSETQ. The CDR3 sequence is 14 residues long. V was pared by 1 base and J by 6 bases, with 6 bases of the junction left unmatched.